This passage covers 2 T cell receptor beta chains from one sample sequenced in a study of shared clonotypes between healthy human individuals. Sequenced by immunoSEQ multiplex PCR; TCRdb stores in-frame clones only, minus some. The data hold 500,000 to 700,000 clones, with 85% to 95% observed a single time. The naive CD8 fraction comprised CD45RO-negative cells positively selected for CCR7 and excluded terminally differentiated effector memory CD45RA+ cells. The sample consisted of naive CD8+ T cells sorted from blood. The receptors come from a woman in her twenties or thirties in good health.

This clone came up once. J is TRBJ1-5 and V is TRBV27, with TRBD1 matching over 7 bases. The CDR3 sequence is 15 residues long. V shed 6 bases and J 1 base; nucleotides not matched to a gene: 6. Germline CDR1 is MNHEY and CDR2 is SMNVEV (reference sequence). The CDR3 spells CASSPDRVSNQPQHF. CDR3 DNA sequence: TGTGCCAGCAGCCCAGACAGGGTCAGCAATCAGCCCCAGCATTTT.

The chain joins TRBV6-1 to TRBJ1-2; TRBD1 is a possible D gene (6 bases). V was clipped by 1 base and J by 2 bases, with 14 bases between them. Germline values: CDR1 MNHNS, CDR2 SASEGT. This CDR3 is 16 amino acids long. The CDR3 spells CASSEGMAGANYGYTF. As DNA, the CDR3 is TGTGCCAGCAGTGAAGGGATGGCAGGGGCAAACTATGGCTACACCTTC.